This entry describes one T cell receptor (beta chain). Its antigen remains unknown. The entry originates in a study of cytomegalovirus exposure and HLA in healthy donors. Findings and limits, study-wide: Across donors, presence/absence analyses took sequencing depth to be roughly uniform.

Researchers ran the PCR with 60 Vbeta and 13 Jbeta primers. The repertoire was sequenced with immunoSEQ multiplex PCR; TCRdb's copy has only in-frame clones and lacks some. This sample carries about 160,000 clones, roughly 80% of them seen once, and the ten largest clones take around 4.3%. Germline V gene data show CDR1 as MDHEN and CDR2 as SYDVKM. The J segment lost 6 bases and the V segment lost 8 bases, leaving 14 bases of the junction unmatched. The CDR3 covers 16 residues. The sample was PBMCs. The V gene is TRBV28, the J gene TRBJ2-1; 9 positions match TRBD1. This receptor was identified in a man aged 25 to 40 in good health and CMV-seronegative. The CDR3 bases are TGTGCCAGCGGGTTAAACAGGGGGCCAGGAGGCAATGAGCAGTTCTTC. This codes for CASGLNRGPGGNEQFF.